This record looks at one T cell receptor beta chain sequence and its context. Antigen specificity is unknown. This entry belongs to a study of T cell responses to AZD1222 COVID-19 vaccine. Notes on the study in general: The span of vaccine-associated CD4 TCRs extended across spike, with dominance at 160-218 and 743-854.

Clones were sequenced by immunoSEQ multiplex PCR, and TCRdb holds only the in-frame ones, with some missing. The sample lists just under 90,000 clones, roughly 87% occurring once. The sequenced sample was peripheral blood, obtained on day 0 of AZD1222 vaccination. This clonotype was obtained from an adult in good health.

CDR3 in amino acids: CASSLARTRQHTQYF. CDR3 DNA: TGCGCCAGCAGCTTGGCCCGGACTAGACAACATACGCAGTATTTT. The chain is built from TRBV5-1 and TRBJ2-3; 7 nucleotides agree with TRBD2. This CDR3 contains 15 residues. V trimming: 0 bases; J trimming: 7 bases; junction bases outside the gene matches: 8. In germline, CDR1 is SGHRS, CDR2 YFSETQ.